Below are 13 T cell receptor beta chains sequenced from a single sample in a study of T cell clusters in autoimmune cytopenias. About 37,500 genome equivalents of blood DNA were amplified for TRB. TRB rearrangements were amplified by touch-down multiplex PCR with mixed TRB-A/B primers. Reprocessing the multiplex PCR reads, TCRdb reports a single entry for every CDR3 protein and omits DNA. This listing includes some 5,000 distinct CDR3 sequences. These sequences were also reported in another study, on T cell repertoires in aging, cancer and after chemotherapy.

Sequenced sample: peripheral blood. The receptors come from a human donor in good health.

This clonotype shows up as medium-sized by frequency. The CDR3: CASSFAPSRADYEQYF. The rearrangement links TRBV5-4 to TRBJ2-7; the TCRdb D gene call, TRBD2, has no DNA to confirm it. The CDR3 covers 16 residues. CDR1 SGHNT and CDR2 YYREEE come from the germline V gene (reference sequence).

This clonotype is classed as medium-sized (0.01 to 0.1%) by frequency. V usage is TRBV5-5 and J usage is TRBJ2-6. In germline, CDR1 is SGHKS, CDR2 YYEKEE (reference sequence). The CDR3 is made up of 14 amino acids. CDR3 in amino acids: CASSLGSGANVLTF.

The chain combines TRBV20-1 with TRBJ2-1. This CDR3 comprises 11 residues. Germline-derived CDR1 and CDR2 are DFQATT and SNEGSKA (reference sequence). CDR3: CSASVYNEQFF.

The rearrangement links TRBV6-1 to TRBJ1-5; the D call of TRBD1 rests on TCRdb alone, since no DNA is present to check it. This CDR3 comprises 15 residues. Germline CDR1 MNHNS, CDR2 SASEGT. CDR3 residues: CASSVRQGANQPQHF.

J is TRBJ1-1 and V is TRBV20-1. In germline, CDR1 is DFQATT, CDR2 SNEGSKA (reference sequence). This CDR3 region has 12 residues. The CDR3 loop is CSARKTPAEAFF.

The chain combines TRBV19 with TRBJ2-4; TCRdb gives TRBD2 as the D gene, but with no DNA this cannot be confirmed. Germline V gene lookup returns CDR1 LNHDA and CDR2 SQIVND (reference sequence). The CDR3 is 15 amino acids. This chain's CDR3 is CASSIGGDWKNIQYF.

This clonotype counts as medium-sized by frequency. V usage is TRBV10-3 and J usage is TRBJ1-4; TCRdb's assignment of TRBD1 cannot be checked, as there is no DNA. Germline V gives CDR1 ENHRY, CDR2 SYGVKD. This CDR3 is built from 15 residues. CDR3 region: CAISEATGEHEKLFF.

The chain joins TRBV5-1 to TRBJ2-1; the TCRdb D gene call, TRBD1, has no DNA to confirm it. Germline V gives CDR1 SGHRS, CDR2 YFSETQ. This CDR3 is built from 15 residues. This CDR3 reads CASKYGGLGDNEQFF. Drawing the rest from reference TRBV5-1 and TRBJ2-1, the complete variable domain is KAGVTQTPRYLIKTRGQQVTLSCSPISGHRSVSWYQQTPGQGLQFLFEYFSETQRNKGNFPGRFSGRQFSNSRSEMNVSTLELGDSALYLCASKYGGLGDNEQFFGPGTRLTVL.

The rearrangement uses TRBV7-2 and TRBJ2-2; the TCRdb call, TRBD1, lacks DNA for checking. Germline V CDR1 and CDR2: SGHTA, FQGNSA. This CDR3 has 14 residues. CDR3 loop: CASSLEGVTGELFF.

J is TRBJ2-2 and V is TRBV10-1. CDR3 length: 13 amino acids. Germline V gives CDR1 WNHNN, CDR2 SYGVQD (reference sequence). The CDR3 reads CASSENSAGELFF.

In terms of frequency, this clonotype is medium-sized. The chain has TRBV6-5 and TRBJ1-5; TCRdb outputs TRBD1, but without DNA this stays unchecked. The V gene's germline CDR1 is MNHEY and CDR2 SVGAGI. The CDR3 is made up of 17 amino acids. CDR3 in amino acids: CASSYYPPGRSNQPQHF.

The rearrangement links TRBV6-2 or TRBV6-3 to TRBJ2-5; TCRdb indicates TRBD2, and absent DNA this call remains unverified. Germline loops: CDR1 MNHEY, CDR2 SVGEGT. CDR3 length: 18 amino acids. CDR3 sequence reads: CASSPGLAGGGPAETQYF.

The chain carries TRBV5-6 and TRBJ1-2. Germline-derived CDR1 and CDR2 are SGHDT and YYEEEE. CDR3 size: 14 residues. The CDR3 protein is CASSLYTETYGYTF.